Presented here are 2 T cell receptor beta chains from one specimen sequenced in a study of T cell repertoires in cytomegalovirus infection. TCRdb reprocessed the reads with MiXCR, giving one entry per CDR3 protein. The table lists more than 350,000 distinct CDR3 sequences, around 32% of them singletons. Sequencing was performed on PBMCs. These TCRs come from a human donor in good health (CMV status not recorded). Some clones in this sample may be carry-over from other donors' samples.

This clonotype appeared a few times. The chain carries TRBV6-2 or TRBV6-3 and TRBJ2-4, with D maybe TRBD1 (5 bases). V gave up 7 bases and J gave up 6 bases, with 13 bases separating them. Germline V gives CDR1 MNHEY, CDR2 SVGEGT. The CDR3 loop spans 13 amino acids. In DNA form, the CDR3 reads TGTGCCAGCAAGGCAGGGTCGACAAACATTCAGTACTTC. This sequence encodes CASKAGSTNIQYF.

This clonotype was detected only a few times. A read error is likely, as this CDR3 ends without the conserved phenylalanine or tryptophan. V is TRBV7-6 and J is TRBJ2-7; 10 bases are shared with TRBD2. Germline lookup yields CDR1 SGHVS and CDR2 FNYEAQ. V was pared by 5 bases and J by 6 bases, with 7 bases of the junction left unmatched. The CDR3 is made up of 14 amino acids. The chain's CDR3 is CASSPPGLASEQYC. For the CDR3, the DNA is TGTGCCAGCAGCCCCCCGGGACTAGCGAGCGAGCAGTACTGC.